This T cell receptor beta chain was recorded in a study of T cell repertoires in cytomegalovirus infection. The wider study: From public TCR beta signatures came an indication of both CMV infection and matching HLA type.

In regard to this clonotype: The target antigen is unknown.

TCRdb re-derived calls from the reads in MiXCR, one entry per CDR3 protein. Seen here are some 130,000 distinct CDR3 sequences, about 32% observed once, and the top ten hold around 50%. The ends were cut back, 2 bases at V and 5 bases at J, with 15 bases in the middle. Per the germline V gene, CDR1 is SNHLY and CDR2 is FYNNEI. The CDR3 loop spans 15 amino acids. The starting material was CD8+ T cells from cultured PBMCs, obtained from culture after CMV antigen stimulation. The clonotype originates from a human donor in good health (CMV status not recorded). Some clones in this sample may be carry-over from other donors' samples. The rearrangement links TRBV2 to TRBJ1-1, with D uncertain. CDR3 DNA: TGTGCCAGCAGTGAACCCCGGACCCTGGGGACTGAAGCTTTCTTT. Encoded protein: CASSEPRTLGTEAFF.